The present TCR beta chain was sequenced within a study of blood T cell repertoires in COVID-19. Study-level information: Whether acute or convalescent, the COVID-19 samples came from the United States, Italy and Spain.

The CDR3 is 16 amino acids. Unmatched junction bases numbered 9, after V lost 1 base and J lost 3 bases. Per germline, CDR1 SGHTS and CDR2 YDEGEE. In the study's own analysis: Estimates of nucleated cell counts were drawn from the amplification of reference gene primers. Libraries were prepared by immunoSEQ multiplex PCR; TCRdb keeps only in-frame clonotypes and omits some of them. V and J calls and clone size come straight from that table; D and trimming were deduced from the DNA. The sample carries around 92,000 clones, roughly 83% recorded once. The sequence derives from a human donor in a cohort sampled during active COVID-19. The chain is built from TRBV5-8 and TRBJ2-7, with 8 bases fitting TRBD1. Sequences were obtained from peripheral blood. CDR3 amino acids: CASSLSLGQANYEQYF. DNA for the CDR3: TGTGCCAGCAGCTTGTCACTGGGACAGGCAAACTACGAGCAGTACTTC.